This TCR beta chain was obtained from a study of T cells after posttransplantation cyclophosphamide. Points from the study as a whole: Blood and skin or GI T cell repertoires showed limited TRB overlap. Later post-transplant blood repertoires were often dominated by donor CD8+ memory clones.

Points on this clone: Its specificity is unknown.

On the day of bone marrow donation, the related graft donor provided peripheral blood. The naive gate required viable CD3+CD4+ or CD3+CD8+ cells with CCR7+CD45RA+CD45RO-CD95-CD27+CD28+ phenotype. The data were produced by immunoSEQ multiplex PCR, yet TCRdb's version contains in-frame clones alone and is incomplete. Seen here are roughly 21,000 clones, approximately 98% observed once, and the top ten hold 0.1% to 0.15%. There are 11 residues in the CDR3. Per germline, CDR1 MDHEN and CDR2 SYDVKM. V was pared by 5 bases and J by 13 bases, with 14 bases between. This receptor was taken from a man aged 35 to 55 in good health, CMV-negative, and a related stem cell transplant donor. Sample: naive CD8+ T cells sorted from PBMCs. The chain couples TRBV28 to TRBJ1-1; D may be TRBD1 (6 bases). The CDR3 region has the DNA TGTGCCAGCAGTCCTGACAGGTACCGTTTCTTT. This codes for CASSPDRYRFF.